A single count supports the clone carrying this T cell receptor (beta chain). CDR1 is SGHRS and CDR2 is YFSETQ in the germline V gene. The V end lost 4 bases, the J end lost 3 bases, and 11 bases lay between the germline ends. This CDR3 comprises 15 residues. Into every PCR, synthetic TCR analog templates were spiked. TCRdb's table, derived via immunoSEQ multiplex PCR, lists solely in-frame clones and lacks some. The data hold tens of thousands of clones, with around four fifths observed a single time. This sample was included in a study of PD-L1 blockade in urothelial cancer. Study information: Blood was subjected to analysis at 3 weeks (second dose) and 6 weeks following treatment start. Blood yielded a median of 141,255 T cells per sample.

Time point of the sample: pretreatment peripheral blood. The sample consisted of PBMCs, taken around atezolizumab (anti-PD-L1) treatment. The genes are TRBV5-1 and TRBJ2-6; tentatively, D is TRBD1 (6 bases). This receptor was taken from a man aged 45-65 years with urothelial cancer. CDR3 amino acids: CASSMTRGGANVLTF. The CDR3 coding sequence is TGCGCCAGCAGCATGACCAGGGGTGGGGCCAACGTCCTGACTTTC.